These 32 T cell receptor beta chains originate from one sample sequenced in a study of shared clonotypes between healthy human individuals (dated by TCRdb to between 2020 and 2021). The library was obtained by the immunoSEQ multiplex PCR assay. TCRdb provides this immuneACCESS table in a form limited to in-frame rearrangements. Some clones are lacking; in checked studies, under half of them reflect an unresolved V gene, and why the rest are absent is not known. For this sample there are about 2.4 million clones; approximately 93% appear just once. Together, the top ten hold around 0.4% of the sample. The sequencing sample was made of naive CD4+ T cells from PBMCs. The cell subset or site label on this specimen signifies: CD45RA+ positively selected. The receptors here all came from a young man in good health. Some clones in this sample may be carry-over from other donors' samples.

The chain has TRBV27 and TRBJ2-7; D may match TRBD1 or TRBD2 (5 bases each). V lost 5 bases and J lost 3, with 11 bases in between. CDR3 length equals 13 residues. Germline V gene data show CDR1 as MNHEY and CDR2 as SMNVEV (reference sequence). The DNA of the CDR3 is TGTGCCAGCAGTGGGGGACCCCGCTACGAGCAGTACTTC. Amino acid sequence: CASSGGPRYEQYF.

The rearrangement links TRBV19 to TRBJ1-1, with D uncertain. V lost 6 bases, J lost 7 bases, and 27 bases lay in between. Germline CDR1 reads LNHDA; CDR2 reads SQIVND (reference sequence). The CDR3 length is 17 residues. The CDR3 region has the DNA TGTGCCAGTAGCCACTTAGATTACAGCGAACACCATCATGAAGCTTTCTTT. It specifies CASSHLDYSEHHHEAFF.

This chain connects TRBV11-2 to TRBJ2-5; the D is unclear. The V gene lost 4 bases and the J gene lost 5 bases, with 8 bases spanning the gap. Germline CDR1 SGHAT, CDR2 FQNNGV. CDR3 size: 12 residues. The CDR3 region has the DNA TGTGCCAGCAGCTCAATACGCGAGACCCAGTACTTC. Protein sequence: CASSSIRETQYF.

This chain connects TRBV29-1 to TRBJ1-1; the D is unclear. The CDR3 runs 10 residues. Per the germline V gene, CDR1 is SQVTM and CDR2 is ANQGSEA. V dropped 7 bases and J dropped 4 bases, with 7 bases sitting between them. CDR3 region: CSGGRTEAFF. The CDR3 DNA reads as TGCAGCGGCGGGCGCACTGAAGCTTTCTTT.

The CDR3 bases are TGTGCCATCAGTGACGGGAATCGAGTTCGCCGACACCACAATGAGCAGTTCTTC. Translating it yields CAISDGNRVRRHHNEQFF. The chain joins TRBV10-3 to TRBJ2-1; the D gene is possibly TRBD2 (5 bases). Germline V gene data show CDR1 as ENHRY and CDR2 as SYGVKD. V lost 3 bases and J lost 5, with 23 bases in between. The length of the CDR3 is 18 residues.

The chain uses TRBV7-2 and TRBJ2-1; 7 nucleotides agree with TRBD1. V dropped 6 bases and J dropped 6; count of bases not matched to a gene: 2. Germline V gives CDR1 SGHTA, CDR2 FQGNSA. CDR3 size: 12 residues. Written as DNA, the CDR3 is TGTGCCAGCAGTCGACAGGGCAATGAGCAGTTCTTC. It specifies CASSRQGNEQFF.

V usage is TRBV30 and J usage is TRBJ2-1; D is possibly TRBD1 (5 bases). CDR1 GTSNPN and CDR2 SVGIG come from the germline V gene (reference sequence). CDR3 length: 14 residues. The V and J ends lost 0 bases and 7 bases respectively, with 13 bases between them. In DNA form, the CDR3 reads TGTGCCTGGAGTGTTTTGGGGCCTGAAAATGAGCAGTTCTTC. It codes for CAWSVLGPENEQFF.

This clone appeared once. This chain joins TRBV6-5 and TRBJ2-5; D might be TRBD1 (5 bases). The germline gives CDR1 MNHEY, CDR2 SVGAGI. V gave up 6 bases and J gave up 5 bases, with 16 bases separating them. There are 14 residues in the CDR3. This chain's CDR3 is CASRRKGWSETQYF. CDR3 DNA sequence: TGTGCCAGCAGAAGGAAGGGGTGGTCGGAGACCCAGTACTTC.

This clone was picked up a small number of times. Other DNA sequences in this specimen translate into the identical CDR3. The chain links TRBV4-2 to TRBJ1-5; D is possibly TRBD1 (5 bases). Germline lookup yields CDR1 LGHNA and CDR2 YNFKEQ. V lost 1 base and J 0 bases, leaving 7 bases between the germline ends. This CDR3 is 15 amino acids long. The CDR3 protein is CASSQGGYSNQPQHF. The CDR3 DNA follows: TGTGCCAGCAGCCAAGGGGGGTATAGCAATCAGCCCCAGCATTTT.

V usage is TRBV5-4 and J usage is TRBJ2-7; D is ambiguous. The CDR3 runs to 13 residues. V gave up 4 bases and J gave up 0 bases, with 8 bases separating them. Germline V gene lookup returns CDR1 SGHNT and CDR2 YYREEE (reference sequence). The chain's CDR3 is CASSKAASYEQYF. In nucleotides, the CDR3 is TGTGCCAGCAGCAAAGCAGCCTCCTACGAGCAGTACTTC.

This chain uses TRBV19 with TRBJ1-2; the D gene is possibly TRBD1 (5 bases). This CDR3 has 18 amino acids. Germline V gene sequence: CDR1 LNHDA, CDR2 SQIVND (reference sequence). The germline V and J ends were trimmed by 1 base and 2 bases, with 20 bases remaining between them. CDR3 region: CASSIVSPTGGLNYGYTF. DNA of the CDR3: TGTGCCAGTAGTATAGTATCCCCAACAGGCGGACTCAACTATGGCTACACCTTC.

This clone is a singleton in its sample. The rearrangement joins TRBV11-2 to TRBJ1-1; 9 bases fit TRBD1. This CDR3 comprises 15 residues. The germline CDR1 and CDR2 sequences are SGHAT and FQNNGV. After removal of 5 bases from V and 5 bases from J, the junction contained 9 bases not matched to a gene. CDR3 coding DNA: TGTGCCAGCAGCCCAGCGGGGACAGGGATGACTGAAGCTTTCTTT. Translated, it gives CASSPAGTGMTEAFF.

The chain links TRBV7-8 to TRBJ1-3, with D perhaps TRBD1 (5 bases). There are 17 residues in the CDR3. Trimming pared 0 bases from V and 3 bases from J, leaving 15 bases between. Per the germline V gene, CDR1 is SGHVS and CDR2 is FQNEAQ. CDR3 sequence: CASSLAEGVEYGNTIYF. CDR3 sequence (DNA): TGTGCCAGCAGCTTAGCGGAAGGGGTGGAGTATGGAAACACCATATATTTT.

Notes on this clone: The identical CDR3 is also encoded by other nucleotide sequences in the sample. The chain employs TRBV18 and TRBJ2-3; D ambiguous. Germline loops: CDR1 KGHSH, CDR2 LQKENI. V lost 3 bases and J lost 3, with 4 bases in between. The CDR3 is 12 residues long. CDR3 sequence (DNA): TGTGCCAGCTCACCGGGAACAGATACGCAGTATTTT. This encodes CASSPGTDTQYF.

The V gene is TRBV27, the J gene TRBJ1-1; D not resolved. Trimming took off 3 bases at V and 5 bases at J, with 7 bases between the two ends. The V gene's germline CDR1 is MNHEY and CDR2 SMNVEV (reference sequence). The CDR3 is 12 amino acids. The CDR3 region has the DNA TGTGCCAGCAGTTTTTTCGGGACTGAAGCTTTCTTT. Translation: CASSFFGTEAFF.

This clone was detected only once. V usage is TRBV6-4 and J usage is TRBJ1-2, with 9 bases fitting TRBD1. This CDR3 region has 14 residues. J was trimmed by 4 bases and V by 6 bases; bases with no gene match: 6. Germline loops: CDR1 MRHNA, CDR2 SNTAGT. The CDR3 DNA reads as TGTGCCAGCAGAAGGGACAGGGTGAGCTATGGCTACACCTTC. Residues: CASRRDRVSYGYTF.

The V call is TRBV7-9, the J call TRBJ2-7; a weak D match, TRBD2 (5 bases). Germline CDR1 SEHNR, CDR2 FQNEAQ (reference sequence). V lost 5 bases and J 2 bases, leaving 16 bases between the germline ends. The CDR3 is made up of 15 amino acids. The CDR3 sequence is CASSQKWTGAYEQYF. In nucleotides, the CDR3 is TGTGCCAGCAGCCAAAAATGGACTGGGGCCTACGAGCAGTACTTC. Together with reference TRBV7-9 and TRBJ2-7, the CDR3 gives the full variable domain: DTGVSQNPRHKITKRGQNVTFRCDPISEHNRLYWYRQTLGQGPEFLTYFQNEAQLEKSRLLSDRFSAERPKGSFSTLEIQRTEQGDSAMYLCASSQKWTGAYEQYFGPGTRLTVT.

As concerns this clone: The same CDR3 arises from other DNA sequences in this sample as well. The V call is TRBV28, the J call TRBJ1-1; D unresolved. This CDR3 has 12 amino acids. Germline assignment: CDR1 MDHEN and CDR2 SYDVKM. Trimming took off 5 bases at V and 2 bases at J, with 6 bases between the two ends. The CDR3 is CASSTLNTEAFF. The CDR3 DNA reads TGTGCCAGCAGTACCCTTAACACTGAAGCTTTCTTT. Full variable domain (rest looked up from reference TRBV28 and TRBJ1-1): DVKVTQSSRYLVKRTGEKVFLECVQDMDHENMFWYRQDPGLGLRLIYFSYDVKMKEKGDIPEGYSVSREKKERFSLILESASTNQTSMYLCASSTLNTEAFFGQGTRLTVV.

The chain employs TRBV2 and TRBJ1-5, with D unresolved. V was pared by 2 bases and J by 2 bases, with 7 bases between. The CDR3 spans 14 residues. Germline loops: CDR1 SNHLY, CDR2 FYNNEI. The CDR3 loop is CASSEYSGNQPQHF. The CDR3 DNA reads TGTGCCAGCAGTGAATATTCTGGCAATCAGCCCCAGCATTTT.

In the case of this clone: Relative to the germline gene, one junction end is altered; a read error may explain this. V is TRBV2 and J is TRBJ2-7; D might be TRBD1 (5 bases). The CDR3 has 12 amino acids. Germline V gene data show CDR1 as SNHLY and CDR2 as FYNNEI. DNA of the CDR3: TGTGCCGGTGGGGCGAGCTCCCACGAGCAGTACTTC. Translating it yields CAGGASSHEQYF.

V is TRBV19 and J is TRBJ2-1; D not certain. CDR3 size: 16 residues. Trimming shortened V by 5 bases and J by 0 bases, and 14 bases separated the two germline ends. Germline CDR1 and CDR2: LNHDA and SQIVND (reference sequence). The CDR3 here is CASSLGRASSYNEQFF. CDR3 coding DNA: TGTGCCAGTAGTCTGGGAAGGGCGAGCTCCTACAATGAGCAGTTCTTC.

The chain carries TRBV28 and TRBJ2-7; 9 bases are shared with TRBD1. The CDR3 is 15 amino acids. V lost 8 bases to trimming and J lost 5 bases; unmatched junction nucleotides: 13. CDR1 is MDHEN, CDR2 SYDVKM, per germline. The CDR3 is CASSNGGQGPHEQYF. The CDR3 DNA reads TGTGCCAGCTCTAACGGGGGACAGGGACCCCACGAGCAGTACTTC.

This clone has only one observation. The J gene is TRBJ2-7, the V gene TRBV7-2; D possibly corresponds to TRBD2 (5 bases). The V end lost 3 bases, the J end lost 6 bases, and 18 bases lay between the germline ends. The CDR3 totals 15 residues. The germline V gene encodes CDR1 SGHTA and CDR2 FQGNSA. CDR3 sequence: CASSFLASSGSEQYF. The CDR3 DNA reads TGTGCCAGCAGCTTCTTGGCCTCCTCGGGGTCCGAGCAGTACTTC.

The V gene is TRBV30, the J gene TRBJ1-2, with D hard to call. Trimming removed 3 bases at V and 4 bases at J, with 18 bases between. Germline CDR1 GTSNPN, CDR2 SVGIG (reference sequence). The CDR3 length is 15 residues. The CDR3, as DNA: TGTGCCTGGAGCCCCGCTAATTGGAGGAGCTATGGCTACACCTTC. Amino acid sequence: CAWSPANWRSYGYTF.

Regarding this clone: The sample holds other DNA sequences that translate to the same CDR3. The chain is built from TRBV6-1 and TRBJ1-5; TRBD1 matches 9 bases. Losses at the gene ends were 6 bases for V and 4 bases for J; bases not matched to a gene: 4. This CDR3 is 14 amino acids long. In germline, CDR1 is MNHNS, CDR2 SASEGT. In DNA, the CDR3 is TGTGCCAGCAGCCTGGACAGGGGTAATCAGCCCCAGCATTTT. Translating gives CASSLDRGNQPQHF.

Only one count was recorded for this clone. CDR3 nucleotides: TGCAGCGTGGGCAGCAGAACCTATGGCTACACCTTC. Protein: CSVGSRTYGYTF. The chain couples TRBV29-1 to TRBJ1-2; D is undetermined. Germline loops: CDR1 SQVTM, CDR2 ANQGSEA. V lost 6 bases to trimming and J lost 4 bases, with 12 bases between them. The CDR3 sequence is 12 residues long. Variable domain in full (rest from reference TRBV29-1 and TRBJ1-2): SAVISQKPSRDICQRGTSLTIQCQVDSQVTMMFWYRQQPGQSLTLIATANQGSEATYESGFVIDKFPISRPNLTFSTLTVSNMSPEDSSIYLCSVGSRTYGYTFGSGTRLTVV.

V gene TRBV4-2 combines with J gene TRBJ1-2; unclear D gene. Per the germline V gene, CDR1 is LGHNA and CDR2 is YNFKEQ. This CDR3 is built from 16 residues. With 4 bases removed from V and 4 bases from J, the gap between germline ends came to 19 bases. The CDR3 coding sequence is TGTGCCAGCAGCCCGAAAGACACAGCGGGCCTCTATGGCTACACCTTC. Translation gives CASSPKDTAGLYGYTF.

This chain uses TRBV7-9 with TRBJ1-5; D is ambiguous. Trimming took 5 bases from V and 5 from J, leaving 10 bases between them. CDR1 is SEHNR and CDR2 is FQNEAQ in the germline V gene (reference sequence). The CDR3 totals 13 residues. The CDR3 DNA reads TGTGCCAGCAGCCCGAGACTAGATCAGCCCCAGCATTTT. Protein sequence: CASSPRLDQPQHF.

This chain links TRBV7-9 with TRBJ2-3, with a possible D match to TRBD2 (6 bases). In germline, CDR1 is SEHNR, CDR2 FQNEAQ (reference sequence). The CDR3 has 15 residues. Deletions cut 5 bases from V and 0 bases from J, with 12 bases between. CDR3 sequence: CASSPLAGSTDTQYF. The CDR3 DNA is TGTGCCAGCAGCCCCCTGGCGGGAAGCACAGATACGCAGTATTTT.

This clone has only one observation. CDR3 DNA sequence: TGTGCCAGCAGCGACCCTCGTGCAGGGGAGACCCAGTACTTC. Translated: CASSDPRAGETQYF. The chain is built from TRBV9 and TRBJ2-5; possible D gene TRBD1, 5 bases. Germline loops: CDR1 SGDLS, CDR2 YYNGEE. Trimming took 3 bases from V and 5 from J, leaving 14 bases between them. The CDR3 totals 14 residues.

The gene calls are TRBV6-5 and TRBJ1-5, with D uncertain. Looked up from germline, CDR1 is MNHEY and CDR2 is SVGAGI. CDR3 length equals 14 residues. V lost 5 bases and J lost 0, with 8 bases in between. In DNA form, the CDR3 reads TGTGCCAGCAGTACCTATTTTAGCAATCAGCCCCAGCATTTT. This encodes CASSTYFSNQPQHF.

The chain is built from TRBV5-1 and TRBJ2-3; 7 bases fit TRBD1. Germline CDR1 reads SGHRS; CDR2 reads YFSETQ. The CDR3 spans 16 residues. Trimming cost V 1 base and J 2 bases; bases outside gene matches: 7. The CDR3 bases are TGCGCCAGCAGCTTGTCTCCAGGACAGGTCACAGATACGCAGTATTTT. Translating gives CASSLSPGQVTDTQYF. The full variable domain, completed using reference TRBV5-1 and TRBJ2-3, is KAGVTQTPRYLIKTRGQQVTLSCSPISGHRSVSWYQQTPGQGLQFLFEYFSETQRNKGNFPGRFSGRQFSNSRSEMNVSTLELGDSALYLCASSLSPGQVTDTQYFGPGTRLTVL.